These 10 T cell receptor beta chains were all obtained from the same sample, sequenced in a study of T cells in Graves' hyperthyroidism and ophthalmopathy (dated by TCRdb to about 2019). To prepare the library, multiplex PCR was applied. The reads were generated on an Illumina HiSeq 2000. The TCR beta CDR3 regions were amplified from the RNA transcripts. For the first round of RT-PCR on the TCR CDR3, the HTBI primer set was used together with the Qiagen OneStep RT-PCR kit. TCRdb trimmed public reads at Q25 via fastp, called clones via MiXCR and kept in-frame beta chains. Each CDR3 protein appears once, grouped with its most common genes and DNA. Across this sample there are some 600,000 distinct CDR3 sequences, with more than 11% seen only once. In total, the top ten clones hold 5.8% of the sample. Sequencing used blood. Receptors originate from a woman in her 30s with Graves' hyperthyroidism that later progressed to Graves' ophthalmopathy.

This clonotype appeared many times. This chain uses TRBV10-3 with TRBJ1-3; D gene uncertain. V lost 6 bases and J lost 0, with 6 bases in between. Germline V gene lookup returns CDR1 ENHRY and CDR2 SYGVKD. CDR3 length: 13 amino acids. As DNA, the CDR3 is TGTGCCATCAGACTTTCCTCTGGAAACACCATATATTTT. This gives the protein CAIRLSSGNTIYF.

This clonotype was found many times. V and J are TRBV15 and TRBJ2-3; D is uncertain. Trimming took 5 bases from V and 2 from J, leaving 11 bases between them. The germline V gene encodes CDR1 LNHNV and CDR2 YYDKDF (reference sequence). The CDR3 spans 14 residues. This chain's CDR3 is CATSSMGNTDTQYF. The CDR3 DNA reads as TGTGCCACCAGCTCGATGGGGAACACAGATACGCAGTATTTT.

The sample holds many counts of this clonotype. V is TRBV28 and J is TRBJ1-2; 8 bases line up with TRBD1. There are 16 residues in the CDR3. V lost 5 bases and J lost 2; bases outside the gene matches: 10. Looked up from germline, CDR1 is MDHEN and CDR2 is SYDVKM. Here the CDR3 DNA reads TGTGCCAGCAGTGGCGGAGGACAGGGATTAAACTATGGCTACACCTTC. Translated, it gives CASSGGGQGLNYGYTF.

This clonotype was detected many times. The genes are TRBV24-1 and TRBJ2-3; D perhaps matches TRBD2 (6 bases). Germline lookup yields CDR1 KGHDR and CDR2 SFDVKD. This CDR3 is built from 16 residues. Trimming left V 2 bases short and J 0 bases short, with 11 bases between. For the CDR3, the DNA is TGTGCCACCAGTGATTCTTGGACTACGAGCACAGATACGCAGTATTTT. Amino acids: CATSDSWTTSTDTQYF.

V is TRBV4-3 and J is TRBJ2-7, with TRBD1 matching over 7 bases. This CDR3 is built from 15 residues. V was clipped by 1 base and J by 2 bases; unmatched bases: 5. The germline gives CDR1 LGHNA, CDR2 YSLEER. The CDR3 nucleotides are TGCGCCAGCAGCCAAGCATGGGACAGCACCTACGAGCAGTACTTC. Encoded protein: CASSQAWDSTYEQYF.

As regards this clonotype: A much larger clone lies one base from this, so it may be a read error. This rearrangement joins TRBV20-1 to TRBJ2-2; 7 bases fit TRBD2. The ends lost 0 bases at V and 3 bases at J; junction bases unmatched: 10. From germline, CDR1 is DFQATT and CDR2 SNEGSKA (reference sequence). The CDR3 loop spans 17 amino acids. CDR3 nucleotides: TGCAGTGCTAGAGAATGGGGGAAGCGGGAAGACACCGGGGAGCTGTTTTTT. It specifies CSAREWGKREDTGELFF.

This clonotype was observed a few times. The chain couples TRBV7-3 to TRBJ2-4; D possibly corresponds to TRBD1 (6 bases). The length of the CDR3 is 15 residues. The germline V gene has CDR1 SGHTA and CDR2 FQGTGA. With 1 base removed from V and 9 bases from J, the gap between germline ends came to 16 bases. CDR3 residues: CASSLMGGQGSIQYF. The CDR3 nucleotides are TGTGCCAGCAGCTTAATGGGTGGGCAGGGGTCCATTCAGTACTTC. The entire variable domain, with the rest obtained from reference TRBV7-3 and TRBJ2-4, is as follows: GAGVSQTPSNKVTEKGKYVELRCDPISGHTALYWYRQSLGQGPEFLIYFQGTGAADDSGLPNDRFFAVRPEGSVSTLKIQRTERGDSAVYLCASSLMGGQGSIQYFGAGTRLSVL.

In regard to this clonotype: One junction end disagrees with the germline gene, perhaps due to a read error. V and J are TRBV7-9 and TRBJ2-7, with D perhaps being TRBD1 or TRBD2 (5 bases each). This CDR3 spans 13 amino acids. CDR1 SEHNR and CDR2 FQNEAQ come from the germline V gene (reference sequence). The CDR3 DNA sequence: TGTGCCAGCTCTCGGCAGGGACCGTACGAGCAGTGCTTC. Translated, it gives CASSRQGPYEQCF.

As regards this clonotype: With a much larger clone just one base away, this may be a read error. V and J are TRBV2 and TRBJ2-1; 11 positions match TRBD2. The trim removed 4 bases at V and 6 bases at J, leaving 5 bases unmatched. The CDR3 has 15 amino acids. The germline CDR1 and CDR2 sequences are SNHLY and FYNNEI. The CDR3 loop is CASSALAGGRNEQFF. The CDR3 bases are TGTGCCAGCAGTGCCCTAGCGGGAGGTCGCAATGAGCAGTTCTTC.

The chain couples TRBV28 to TRBJ1-1; no definite D call. The V and J ends lost 3 bases and 13 bases respectively, with 12 bases between them. The CDR3 spans 11 residues. Germline V lookup: CDR1 MDHEN, CDR2 SYDVKM. In nucleotides, the CDR3 is TGTGCCAGCAGTTTCGGCGTCCGCGGTTTCTTT. Its translation: CASSFGVRGFF.